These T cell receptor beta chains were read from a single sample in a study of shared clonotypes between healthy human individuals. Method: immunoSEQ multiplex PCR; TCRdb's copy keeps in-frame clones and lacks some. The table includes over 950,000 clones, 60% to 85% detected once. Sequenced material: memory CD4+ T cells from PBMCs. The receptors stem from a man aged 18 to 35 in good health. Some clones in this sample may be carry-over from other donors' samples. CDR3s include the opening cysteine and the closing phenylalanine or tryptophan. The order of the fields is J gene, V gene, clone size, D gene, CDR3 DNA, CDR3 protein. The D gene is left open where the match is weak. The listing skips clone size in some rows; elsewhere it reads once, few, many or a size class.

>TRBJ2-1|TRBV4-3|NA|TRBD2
TGCGCCAGCAGCCAAGTTCCGCGGGGGGGATACAATGAGCAGTTCTTC
CASSQVPRGGYNEQFF
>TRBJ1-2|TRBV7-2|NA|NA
TGTGCCAGCAGTCAGGGATCGGGTGTCTATGGCTACACCTTC
CASSQGSGVYGYTF
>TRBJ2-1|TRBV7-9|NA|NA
TGTGCCAGCAGCTCCCTGCCCCTCAAAGGGCAGTTCTTC
CASSSLPLKGQFF
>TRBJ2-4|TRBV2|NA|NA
TGTGCCATCAGAGGAGAAAACATTCAGTACTTC
CAIRGENIQYF
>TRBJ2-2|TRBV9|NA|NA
TGTGCCAGCAGCCTAAGATACACCGGGGAGCTGTTTTTT
CASSLRYTGELFF
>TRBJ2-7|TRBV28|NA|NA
TGTGCCAGCAGATCCAGGGAGAGCTCCTACGAGCAGTACTTC
CASRSRESSYEQYF
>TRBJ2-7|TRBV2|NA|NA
TGTGCCAGCATCGACAGCTACGAGCAGTACTTC
CASIDSYEQYF
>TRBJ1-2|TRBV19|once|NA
TGTGCCAGTGCAGACAGACACTATGGCTACACCTTC
CASADRHYGYTF
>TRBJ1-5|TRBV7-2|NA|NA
TGTGCCAGCAGCTTTGTGCAGGACAATCAGCCCCAGCATTTT
CASSFVQDNQPQHF
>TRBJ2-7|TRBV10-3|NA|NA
TGTGCCATCAGCCCTAGTTGGGCCAACGAGCAGTACTTC
CAISPSWANEQYF
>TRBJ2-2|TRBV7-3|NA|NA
TGTGCCAGCAGCTGGGCGCCGGGACTGAGGACCGGGGAGCTGTTTTTT
CASSWAPGLRTGELFF
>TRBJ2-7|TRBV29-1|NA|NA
TGCAGCGTTACACAGATCTACGAGCAGTACTTC
CSVTQIYEQYF
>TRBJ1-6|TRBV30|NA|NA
TGTGCCTGGAGTTTCAGTTATTCACCCCTCCACTTT
CAWSFSYSPLHF
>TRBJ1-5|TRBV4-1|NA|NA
TGCGCCAGCAGCCAAGGAGATGGGAGGCGTATAGTGATACAGCCCCAGCATTTT
CASSQGDGRRIVIQPQHF
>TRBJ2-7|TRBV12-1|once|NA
TGTGCCAGCAGCTTTGTTTTAGGGGGTATCTACGAGCAGTACTTC
CASSFVLGGIYEQYF